This TCR beta chain originates from a study of cytomegalovirus exposure and HLA in healthy donors. About the study: There were 100 million to 120 million unique TCR beta sequences, drawn from 150 million to 200 million T cells, in an earlier analysis.

In the PCR, 60 Vbeta and 13 Jbeta primers were used. The table came from immunoSEQ multiplex PCR; TCRdb's copy has only in-frame clones and leaves some out. The sample carries about 150,000 clones, roughly 73% recorded once. General study points: Many donors carried some public TCRs, although rarity characterized most TCR sequences. TCR beta sequences numbering 15,000 to 20,000 were associated with HLA alleles at 0.05 false discovery rate in a later analysis.

Germline assignment: CDR1 GTSNPN and CDR2 SVGIG (reference sequence). This CDR3 comprises 14 residues. Trimming removed 7 bases at V and 2 bases at J, with 14 bases between. Turning to this clone: Its antigen is unknown.

The material sequenced was PBMCs. The V gene is TRBV30, the J gene TRBJ1-4, with D possibly TRBD1 on 5 matching bases. The sequence was collected from a male donor in good health and CMV-seronegative. The CDR3 sequence is CAYRRDSTNEKLFF. DNA for the CDR3: TGTGCCTACCGGCGGGACTCTACTAATGAAAAACTGTTTTTT.